This TCR beta chain emerged from a study of blood T cell repertoires in COVID-19. Study-level background: Acute and convalescent COVID-19 samples came from the United States, Italy and Spain. The analysed material was cDNA or gDNA that came from T cells, B-cell-depleted T cells, or PBMCs.

V was clipped by 4 bases and J by 8 bases, with 14 bases between them. There are 13 residues in the CDR3. CDR1 is SGHAT, CDR2 FQNNGV, per germline. Source study methods: Quantification of nucleated cells was approximated via reference gene primer amplification. The protocol was immunoSEQ multiplex PCR, while the TCRdb copy is restricted to in-frame clones and leaves out a portion. That table furnishes V, J and clone size, whereas the DNA furnished D and trimming. Of roughly 190,000 clones in the sample, roughly 84% were seen once. The chain has TRBV11-2 and TRBJ1-1; D is ambiguous. The receptor was derived from a woman aged 40 to 55 who had recovered from COVID-19. Material: peripheral blood. The CDR3 loop is CASSSGLRREAFF. CDR3 nucleotide sequence: TGTGCCAGCAGCTCAGGACTTCGTCGAGAAGCTTTCTTT.